This T cell receptor beta chain was recovered during a study of post-analysis software for immune sequencing data. Across the whole study: As for disease course, relapsing-remitting, secondary progressive and progressive-relapsing multiple sclerosis were all included. Study findings and constraints: Relative to controls, patients had about 5 TRBV segments at higher frequency, with TRBV5-6, TRBV5-1 and TRBV20-1 among these.

The authors incorporated unique molecular identifiers into the TCR beta cDNA libraries. TCRdb re-called the PCR reads through MiXCR, storing one row per CDR3 protein. The profile shows hundreds of thousands of distinct CDR3 sequences, less than 35% of them singletons. J gave up 2 bases and V 4 bases, and 8 bases lay outside the gene matches. This CDR3 has 16 amino acids. The germline CDR1 and CDR2 sequences are SGHRS and YFSETQ. As concerns this clonotype: Its matching antigen is unknown.

The source of this sequence is a girl aged 10 to 17 with multiple sclerosis. The chain combines TRBV5-1 with TRBJ2-5; 10 bases fit TRBD2. The sample was blood. The DNA for the CDR3 is TGCGCCAGCAGCCCTAGTTTAGCGGGAGGACAAGAGACCCAGTACTTC. Its protein is CASSPSLAGGQETQYF.